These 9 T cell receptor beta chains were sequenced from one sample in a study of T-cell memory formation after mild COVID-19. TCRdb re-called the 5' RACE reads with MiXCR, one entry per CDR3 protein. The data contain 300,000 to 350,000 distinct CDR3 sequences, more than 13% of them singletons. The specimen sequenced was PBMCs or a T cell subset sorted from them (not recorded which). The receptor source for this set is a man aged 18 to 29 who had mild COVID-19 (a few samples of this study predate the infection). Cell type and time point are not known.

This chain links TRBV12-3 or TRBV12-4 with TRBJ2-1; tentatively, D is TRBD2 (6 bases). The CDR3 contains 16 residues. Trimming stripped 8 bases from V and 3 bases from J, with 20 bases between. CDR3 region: CASSYKGAGFYNEQFF. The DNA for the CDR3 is TGTGCCAGCTCCTATAAGGGTGCGGGATTCTACAATGAGCAGTTCTTC.

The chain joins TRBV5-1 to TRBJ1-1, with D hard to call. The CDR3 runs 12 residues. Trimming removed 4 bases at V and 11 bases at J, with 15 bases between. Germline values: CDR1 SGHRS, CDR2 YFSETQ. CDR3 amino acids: CASSQDFGGAFF. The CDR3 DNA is TGCGCCAGCAGCCAGGACTTTGGCGGGGCTTTCTTT.

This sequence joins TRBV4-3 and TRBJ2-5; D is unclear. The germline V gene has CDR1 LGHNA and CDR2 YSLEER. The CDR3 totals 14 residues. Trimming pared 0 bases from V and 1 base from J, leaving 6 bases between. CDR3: CASSQDSIQETQYF. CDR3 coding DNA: TGCGCCAGCAGCCAAGACAGTATCCAAGAGACCCAGTACTTC.

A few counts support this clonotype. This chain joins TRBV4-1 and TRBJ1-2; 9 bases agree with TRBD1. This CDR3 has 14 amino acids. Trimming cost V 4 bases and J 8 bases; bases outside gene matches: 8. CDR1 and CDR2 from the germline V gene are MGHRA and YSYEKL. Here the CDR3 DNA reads TGCGCCAGCAGCCGCCTACAGGGGGCGAAAGGCTACACCTTC. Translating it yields CASSRLQGAKGYTF.

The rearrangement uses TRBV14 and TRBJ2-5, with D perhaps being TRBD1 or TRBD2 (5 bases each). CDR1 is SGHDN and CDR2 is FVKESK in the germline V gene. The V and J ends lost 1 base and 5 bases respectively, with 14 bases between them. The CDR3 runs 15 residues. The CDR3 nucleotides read TGTGCCAGCAGCCAAGCTATTCCGGGGCGGGAGACCCAGTACTTC. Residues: CASSQAIPGRETQYF.

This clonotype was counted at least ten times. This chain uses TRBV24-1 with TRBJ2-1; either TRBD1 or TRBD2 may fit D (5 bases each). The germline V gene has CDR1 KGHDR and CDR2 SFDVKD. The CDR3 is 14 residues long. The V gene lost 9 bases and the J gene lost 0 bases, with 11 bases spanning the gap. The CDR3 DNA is TGTGCCACCGGGGACCGCAGCTCCTACAATGAGCAGTTCTTC. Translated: CATGDRSSYNEQFF.

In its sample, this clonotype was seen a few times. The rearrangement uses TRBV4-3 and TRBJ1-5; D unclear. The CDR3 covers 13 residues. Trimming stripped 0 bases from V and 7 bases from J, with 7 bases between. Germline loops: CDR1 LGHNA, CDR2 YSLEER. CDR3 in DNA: TGCGCCAGCAGCCAAGAGATCTTCCAGCCCCAGCATTTT. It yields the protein CASSQEIFQPQHF.

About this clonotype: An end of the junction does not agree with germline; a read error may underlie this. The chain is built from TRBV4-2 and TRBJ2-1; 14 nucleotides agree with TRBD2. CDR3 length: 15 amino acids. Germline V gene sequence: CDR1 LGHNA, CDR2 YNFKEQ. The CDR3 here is CASTQGTSGGNEQFF. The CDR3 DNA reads TGTGCCAGCACCCAAGGGACTAGCGGGGGTAATGAGCAGTTCTTC.

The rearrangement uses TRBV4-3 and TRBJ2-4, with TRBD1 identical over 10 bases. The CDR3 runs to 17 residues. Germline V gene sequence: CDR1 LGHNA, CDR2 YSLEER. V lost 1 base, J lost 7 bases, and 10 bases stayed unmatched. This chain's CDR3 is CASSQGRDRGAENIQYF. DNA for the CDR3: TGCGCCAGCAGCCAAGGGCGGGACAGGGGTGCGGAGAACATTCAGTACTTC.